These T cell receptor beta chains were read from a single sample in a study of T cells in Graves' hyperthyroidism and ophthalmopathy. MiXCR was run by TCRdb on the multiplex PCR reads, yielding one entry per CDR3 protein. The sample carries a few hundred thousand distinct CDR3 sequences, roughly 21% recorded once. The sequencing sample was made of blood. The receptors shown here come from a woman between 50 and 59 years old with Graves' hyperthyroidism. Both conserved end residues are part of each CDR3. D genes are given only for firm matches. Clone sizes are given selectively: once, few, many, or a class where the clone is expanded.

d_gene: TRBD1
v_gene: TRBV27
j_gene: TRBJ2-2
abundance: many
CDR3aa: CASQDRGHTGELFF
CDR3nt: TGTGCCAGCCAGGACAGGGGGCACACCGGGGAGCTGTTTTTT

d_gene: TRBD1
v_gene: TRBV7-9
j_gene: TRBJ2-7
abundance: .
CDR3aa: CASSPTGGKSSYEQYF
CDR3nt: TGTGCCAGCAGCCCCACAGGGGGTAAAAGCTCCTACGAGCAGTACTTC

d_gene: .
v_gene: TRBV6-2/TRBV6-3
j_gene: TRBJ1-1
abundance: .
CDR3aa: CASSGNSYSEAFF
CDR3nt: TGTGCCAGCAGTGGAAACAGCTACTCTGAAGCTTTCTTT

d_gene: TRBD1
v_gene: TRBV7-8
j_gene: TRBJ1-5
abundance: few
CDR3aa: CASSFRTGALNF
CDR3nt: TGTGCCAGCAGCTTTAGGACAGGCGCTTTGAATTTT

d_gene: TRBD1
v_gene: TRBV11-2
j_gene: TRBJ2-2
abundance: many
CDR3aa: CASWGDRVLGELFF
CDR3nt: TGTGCCAGCTGGGGAGACAGGGTCCTCGGGGAGCTGTTTTTT

d_gene: TRBD1
v_gene: TRBV7-2
j_gene: TRBJ2-5
abundance: many
CDR3aa: CASSPTGQVPHLGGEYF
CDR3nt: TGTGCCAGCAGCCCAACGGGACAGGTACCTCACCTAGGGGGTGAGTACTTC

d_gene: .
v_gene: TRBV4-1
j_gene: TRBJ2-1
abundance: .
CDR3aa: CASSQTGLIYNEQFF
CDR3nt: TGCGCCAGCAGCCAAACGGGACTGATCTACAATGAGCAGTTCTTC

d_gene: TRBD1
v_gene: TRBV12-3/TRBV12-4
j_gene: TRBJ2-5
abundance: many
CDR3aa: CASSFAGQGFQETQYF
CDR3nt: TGTGCCAGCAGTTTTGCAGGACAGGGGTTCCAAGAGACCCAGTACTTC

d_gene: .
v_gene: TRBV2
j_gene: TRBJ1-2
abundance: many
CDR3aa: CASSEGAGYGYTF
CDR3nt: TGTGCCAGCAGTGAAGGGGCAGGGTACGGCTACACCTTC

d_gene: TRBD1
v_gene: TRBV6-1
j_gene: TRBJ1-1
abundance: many
CDR3aa: CASRPGTGGSTGTEAFF
CDR3nt: TGTGCCAGCAGACCCGGGACAGGGGGTTCCACAGGGACTGAAGCTTTCTTT

d_gene: TRBD1
v_gene: TRBV2
j_gene: TRBJ2-2
abundance: .
CDR3aa: CASRDSGTGENTGELFF
CDR3nt: TGTGCCAGCAGAGACTCCGGGACAGGGGAAAACACCGGGGAGCTGTTTTTT

d_gene: TRBD1
v_gene: TRBV7-9
j_gene: TRBJ2-4
abundance: many
CDR3aa: CASSLGVRGQGKNIQYF
CDR3nt: TGTGCCAGCAGCTTAGGAGTGAGAGGACAGGGCAAAAACATTCAGTACTTC

d_gene: .
v_gene: TRBV19
j_gene: TRBJ1-1
abundance: .
CDR3aa: CASSPDGGIPEAFF
CDR3nt: TGTGCCAGTAGTCCCGATGGAGGGATCCCTGAAGCTTTCTTT

d_gene: .
v_gene: TRBV6-5
j_gene: TRBJ2-7
abundance: many
CDR3aa: CASSYSPQVRSYEQYF
CDR3nt: TGTGCCAGCAGTTACTCCCCTCAGGTCCGCTCCTACGAGCAGTACTTC

d_gene: .
v_gene: TRBV13
j_gene: TRBJ2-7
abundance: many
CDR3aa: CASSLSPSGTLLFEQYF
CDR3nt: TGTGCCAGCAGCCTCTCCCCATCCGGGACATTGCTTTTCGAGCAGTACTTC

d_gene: TRBD2
v_gene: TRBV10-3
j_gene: TRBJ2-7
abundance: few
CDR3aa: CAIRGLAGGLEQYF
CDR3nt: TGTGCCATCAGGGGACTAGCGGGGGGACTCGAGCAGTACTTC

d_gene: TRBD2
v_gene: TRBV20-1
j_gene: TRBJ2-7
abundance: many
CDR3aa: CSASTSGYYEQYF
CDR3nt: TGCAGTGCTTCGACTAGCGGCTACTACGAGCAGTACTTC

d_gene: TRBD2
v_gene: TRBV5-6
j_gene: TRBJ2-3
abundance: many
CDR3aa: CASSLALAATDTQYF
CDR3nt: TGTGCCAGCAGCTTGGCCCTAGCGGCTACAGATACGCAGTATTTT

d_gene: .
v_gene: TRBV6-2/TRBV6-3
j_gene: TRBJ2-4
abundance: few
CDR3aa: CASSYGTVQNIQYF
CDR3nt: TGTGCCAGCAGTTACGGTACGGTCCAAAACATTCAGTACTTC

d_gene: .
v_gene: TRBV3-1
j_gene: TRBJ1-1
abundance: many
CDR3aa: CASSQGRVTEAFF
CDR3nt: TGTGCCAGCAGCCAAGGCAGGGTCACTGAAGCTTTCTTT

d_gene: .
v_gene: TRBV18
j_gene: TRBJ2-7
abundance: few
CDR3aa: CASSPSGGYEQYF
CDR3nt: TGTGCCAGCTCCCCTTCGGGCGGGTACGAGCAGTACTTC

d_gene: .
v_gene: TRBV28
j_gene: TRBJ1-2
abundance: few
CDR3aa: CASSFAGRDGYTF
CDR3nt: TGTGCCAGCAGTTTTGCAGGGCGGGATGGCTACACCTTC

d_gene: .
v_gene: TRBV3-1
j_gene: TRBJ2-7
abundance: .
CDR3aa: CASSQGLLGYEQYF
CDR3nt: TGTGCCAGCAGCCAAGGCCTATTAGGTTACGAGCAGTACTTC

d_gene: .
v_gene: TRBV28
j_gene: TRBJ1-6
abundance: many
CDR3aa: CASSFSNSPLHF
CDR3nt: TGTGCCAGCAGTTTCAGTAATTCACCCCTCCACTTT

d_gene: .
v_gene: TRBV7-3
j_gene: TRBJ1-2
abundance: many
CDR3aa: CASSSPGSNYGYTF
CDR3nt: TGTGCCAGCAGCTCCCCGGGAAGTAACTATGGCTACACCTTC

d_gene: .
v_gene: TRBV6-1
j_gene: TRBJ2-1
abundance: few
CDR3aa: CASGGIGSYNEQFF
CDR3nt: TGTGCCAGCGGCGGGATAGGCTCCTACAATGAGCAGTTCTTC

d_gene: .
v_gene: TRBV28
j_gene: TRBJ1-1
abundance: .
CDR3aa: CASSPQQRPGTEAFF
CDR3nt: TGTGCCAGCAGTCCCCAACAGAGGCCGGGGACTGAAGCTTTCTTT

d_gene: .
v_gene: TRBV7-8
j_gene: TRBJ1-2
abundance: .
CDR3aa: CASSTSLGGYTF
CDR3nt: TGTGCCAGCAGCACGAGCCTCGGTGGCTACACCTTC